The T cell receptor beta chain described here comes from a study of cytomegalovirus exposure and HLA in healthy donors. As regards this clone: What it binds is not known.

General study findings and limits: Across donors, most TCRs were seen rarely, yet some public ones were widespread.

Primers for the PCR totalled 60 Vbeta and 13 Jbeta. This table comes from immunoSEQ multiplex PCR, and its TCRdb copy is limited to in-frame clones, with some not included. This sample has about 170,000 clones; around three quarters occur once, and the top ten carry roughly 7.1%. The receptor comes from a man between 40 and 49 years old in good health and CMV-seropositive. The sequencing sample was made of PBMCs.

The CDR3 DNA sequence: TGTGCCATCGGGGCTACCTCAGGGGATGGCACTGAAGCTTTCTTT. It specifies CAIGATSGDGTEAFF. The chain combines TRBV10-3 with TRBJ1-1; perhaps TRBD1 as D (6 bases). The CDR3 consists of 15 residues. CDR1 is ENHRY and CDR2 is SYGVKD in the germline V gene. Deletions cut 8 bases from V and 4 bases from J, with 20 bases between.